Listed here are 22 T cell receptor beta chains from one sample, sequenced in a study of brain T cells in children with intractable seizures. TCRdb keeps only in-frame clones here, not all; method: immunoSEQ multiplex PCR. The sample records 70,000 to 85,000 clones, about 93% being singletons. The input for sequencing was peripheral blood, taken at surgery. The receptors were gathered from a girl aged 2 to 9 with Rasmussen encephalitis and intractable seizures.

The V call is TRBV28, the J call TRBJ2-1; D uncertain. The CDR3 consists of 14 residues. Germline CDR1 is MDHEN and CDR2 is SYDVKM. The CDR3 region is CALSQLSVTNEQFF. The CDR3 DNA sequence: TGTGCGCTTTCCCAGTTATCGGTGACCAATGAGCAGTTCTTC.

This clone appeared a single time. V and J are TRBV7-9 and TRBJ2-2, with TRBD1 identical over 9 bases. The CDR3 loop spans 14 amino acids. Trimming took 6 bases from V and 6 from J; bases not matched to a gene: 5. Germline V CDR1 and CDR2: SEHNR, FQNEAQ (reference sequence). CDR3 nucleotides: TGTGCCAGCAGTCGACAGGGGGTGGCCGGGGAGCTGTTTTTT. Its translation is CASSRQGVAGELFF.

The CDR3 DNA is TGTGCCAGCAGCCTAGGACAGCATAGCAATCAGCCCCAGCATTTT. This encodes CASSLGQHSNQPQHF. The chain combines TRBV11-2 with TRBJ1-5; maybe TRBD1 (6 bases). The germline V gene has CDR1 SGHAT and CDR2 FQNNGV. The V end lost 5 bases, the J end lost 0 bases, and 11 bases lay between the germline ends. The CDR3 totals 15 residues.

The chain joins TRBV7-9 to TRBJ1-1; the D gene is possibly TRBD1 (5 bases). V gave up 2 bases and J gave up 3 bases, with 16 bases separating them. The CDR3 loop spans 16 amino acids. CDR1 and CDR2 from the germline V gene are SEHNR and FQNEAQ (reference sequence). CDR3 in DNA: TGTGCCAGCAGCTTAAGTCTTGGGACGTCGTACACTGAAGCTTTCTTT. Translated, it gives CASSLSLGTSYTEAFF. Using reference TRBV7-9 and TRBJ1-1 for the parts outside the CDR3, the full variable domain is DTGVSQNPRHKITKRGQNVTFRCDPISEHNRLYWYRQTLGQGPEFLTYFQNEAQLEKSRLLSDRFSAERPKGSFSTLEIQRTEQGDSAMYLCASSLSLGTSYTEAFFGQGTRLTVV.

The rearrangement links TRBV7-9 to TRBJ2-5; D tentatively reads TRBD1 or TRBD2 (6 bases each). The CDR3 extends over 15 amino acids. V lost 4 bases, J lost 2 bases, and 14 bases lay in between. CDR1 and CDR2 from the germline V gene are SEHNR and FQNEAQ (reference sequence). In nucleotides, the CDR3 is TGTGCCAGCAGCTCATGGGGGGCGTTACAAGAGACCCAGTACTTC. Amino acid sequence: CASSSWGALQETQYF.

J is TRBJ1-1 and V is TRBV6-5, with 8 bases fitting TRBD1. V was clipped by 6 bases and J by 5 bases; unmatched bases: 11. The length of the CDR3 is 15 residues. Germline V gene data show CDR1 as MNHEY and CDR2 as SVGAGI. Written as DNA, the CDR3 is TGTGCCAGCAGCCCCGGACAGGGAGTGAGGACTGAAGCTTTCTTT. Translation: CASSPGQGVRTEAFF.

The genes are TRBV27 and TRBJ1-3, with D possibly being TRBD1 (5 bases). The CDR3 has 15 residues. Germline V gene sequence: CDR1 MNHEY, CDR2 SMNVEV (reference sequence). Trimming removed 5 bases at V and 5 bases at J, with 16 bases between. In DNA form, the CDR3 reads TGTGCCAGCAGTGAAACGCAGGGTCGCAGAAACACCATATATTTT. Protein: CASSETQGRRNTIYF.

V and J are TRBV2 and TRBJ1-3; D is undetermined. This CDR3 is built from 15 residues. CDR1 is SNHLY, CDR2 FYNNEI, per germline. V was clipped by 2 bases and J by 0 bases, with 8 bases between them. CDR3 region: CASSEREGSGNTIYF. CDR3 in DNA: TGTGCCAGCAGTGAAAGGGAGGGCTCTGGAAACACCATATATTTT.

This chain uses TRBV5-6 with TRBJ1-6; no firm D call. CDR1 SGHDT and CDR2 YYEEEE come from the germline V gene. Trimming removed 0 bases from V and 9 bases from J, with 4 bases in between. This CDR3 is 12 amino acids long. CDR3 in DNA: TGTGCCAGCAGCTTGGTAGGTTCACCCCTCCACTTT. Amino acid sequence: CASSLVGSPLHF.

The chain carries TRBV5-1 and TRBJ2-1; 8 bases are shared with TRBD1. Per the germline V gene, CDR1 is SGHRS and CDR2 is YFSETQ. The V segment lost 4 bases and the J segment 5 bases; nucleotides outside the gene matches: 8. The CDR3 covers 15 residues. The CDR3 region is CASSLLTGANNEQFF. The CDR3 region has the DNA TGCGCCAGCAGCCTACTGACAGGGGCGAACAATGAGCAGTTCTTC.

This chain's CDR3 is CASISPGTGNTEAFF. Written as DNA, the CDR3 is TGCGCCAGCATTTCCCCCGGGACAGGTAACACTGAAGCTTTCTTT. This chain uses TRBV10-2 with TRBJ1-1; 8 bases are a match to TRBD1. The J segment lost 2 bases and the V segment lost 7 bases, leaving 9 bases of the junction unmatched. The CDR3 extends over 15 amino acids. CDR1 and CDR2 (germline): WSHSY, SAAADI.

A single count supports this clone. The chain has TRBV10-1 and TRBJ2-7, with TRBD1 matching over 8 bases. The germline V gene encodes CDR1 WNHNN and CDR2 SYGVQD (reference sequence). Trimming removed 1 base from V and 4 bases from J; junction bases left unmatched: 0. The CDR3 totals 13 residues. CDR3 coding DNA: TGCGCCAGCAGTGAGTACAGGGGGTACGAGCAGTACTTC. This translates into CASSEYRGYEQYF.

This clone was seen a single time. CDR3 residues: CASTGVFAYEQYF. CDR3 DNA sequence: TGTGCCAGTACAGGGGTATTCGCCTACGAGCAGTACTTC. The chain links TRBV28 to TRBJ2-7; TRBD1 agrees at 7 bases. In germline, CDR1 is MDHEN, CDR2 SYDVKM. This CDR3 contains 13 residues. Losses at the gene ends were 9 bases for V and 2 bases for J; bases not matched to a gene: 7. Using reference TRBV28 and TRBJ2-7 for the parts outside the CDR3, the full variable domain is DVKVTQSSRYLVKRTGEKVFLECVQDMDHENMFWYRQDPGLGLRLIYFSYDVKMKEKGDIPEGYSVSREKKERFSLILESASTNQTSMYLCASTGVFAYEQYFGPGTRLTVT.

The rearrangement links TRBV9 to TRBJ2-3; D remains unclear. Germline CDR1 and CDR2: SGDLS and YYNGEE. V lost 8 bases and J lost 6, with 19 bases in between. CDR3 length: 14 residues. CDR3 protein: CASSLESRIDTQYF. In DNA form, the CDR3 reads TGTGCCAGTTCCCTCGAATCCCGCATCGATACGCAGTATTTT.

This clone was observed once. V usage is TRBV20-1 and J usage is TRBJ2-3; no clear D. The CDR3 loop spans 10 amino acids. In germline, CDR1 is DFQATT, CDR2 SNEGSKA (reference sequence). Trimming took off 6 bases at V and 3 bases at J, with 4 bases between the two ends. CDR3 loop: CSAVTDTQYF. The CDR3 DNA sequence: TGCAGTGCCGTGACAGATACGCAGTATTTT.

The rearrangement links TRBV2 to TRBJ2-7; the match to TRBD1 covers 10 bases. V lost 2 bases to trimming and J lost 2 bases; unmatched junction nucleotides: 6. Germline values: CDR1 SNHLY, CDR2 FYNNEI. CDR3 length: 16 amino acids. The CDR3 loop reads CASSETGTGVTYEQYF. The CDR3 DNA sequence: TGTGCCAGCAGTGAAACCGGGACAGGGGTAACCTACGAGCAGTACTTC.

Here the CDR3 DNA reads TGTGCCACCAAACCGTCGCCGAACACCGGGGAGCTGTTTTTT. Translation gives CATKPSPNTGELFF. This chain connects TRBV24-1 to TRBJ2-2; D remains unclear. CDR3 size: 14 residues. Trimming took off 8 bases at V and 0 bases at J, with 9 bases between the two ends. Germline V lookup: CDR1 KGHDR, CDR2 SFDVKD.

This chain connects TRBV6-6 to TRBJ1-5, with 7 bases identical to TRBD1. The V segment lost 4 bases and the J segment 0 bases; nucleotides outside the gene matches: 3. This CDR3 contains 15 residues. Germline lookup yields CDR1 MNHNY and CDR2 SVGAGI (reference sequence). CDR3 coding DNA: TGTGCCAGCAGTTTTCGACAGGGTAGCAATCAGCCCCAGCATTTT. This encodes CASSFRQGSNQPQHF.

This chain links TRBV9 with TRBJ2-1; D is perhaps TRBD2 (6 bases). Germline assignment: CDR1 SGDLS and CDR2 YYNGEE. The CDR3 has 18 amino acids. V gave up 2 bases and J gave up 7 bases, with 25 bases separating them. CDR3 residues: CASSVRRGVRGPGNEQFF. CDR3 coding DNA: TGTGCCAGCAGCGTCCGGAGGGGCGTTAGAGGGCCAGGTAATGAGCAGTTCTTC.

In regard to this clone: The junction and the germline gene differ at one end; a read error may be behind it. This rearrangement joins TRBV7-7 to TRBJ2-2, with 7 bases that match TRBD1. Germline CDR1 SSHAT, CDR2 FNYEAQ (reference sequence). This CDR3 has 16 amino acids. The chain's CDR3 is CASSEETGVNTGELFF. The CDR3 coding sequence is TGTGCTAGCAGCGAAGAAACAGGGGTTAACACCGGGGAGCTGTTTTTT.

V is TRBV6-6 and J is TRBJ2-5; no clear D gene. With 2 bases removed from V and 1 base from J, the gap between germline ends came to 8 bases. The germline V gene has CDR1 MNHNY and CDR2 SVGAGI (reference sequence). This CDR3 region has 14 residues. CDR3 residues: CASSYPSGQETQYF. The CDR3 DNA is TGTGCCAGCAGTTACCCATCTGGCCAAGAGACCCAGTACTTC.

The chain has TRBV25-1 and TRBJ1-3; D is ambiguous. Germline-derived CDR1 and CDR2 are MGHDK and SYGVNS. The germline V and J ends were trimmed by 2 bases and 2 bases, with 4 bases remaining between them. The CDR3 has 13 residues. The CDR3 protein is CASSEPAGNTIYF. The CDR3 DNA reads TGTGCCAGCAGTGAACCTGCTGGAAACACCATATATTTT.